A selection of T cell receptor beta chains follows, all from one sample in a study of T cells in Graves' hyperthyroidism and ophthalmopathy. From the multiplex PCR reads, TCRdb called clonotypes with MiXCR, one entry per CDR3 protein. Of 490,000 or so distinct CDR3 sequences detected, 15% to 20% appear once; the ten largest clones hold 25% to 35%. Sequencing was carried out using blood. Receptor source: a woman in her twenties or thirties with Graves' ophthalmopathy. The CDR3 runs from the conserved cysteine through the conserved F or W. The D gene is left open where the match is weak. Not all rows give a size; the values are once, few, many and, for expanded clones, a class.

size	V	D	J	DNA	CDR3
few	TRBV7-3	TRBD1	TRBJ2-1	TGTGCCAGCAGCTCTAAGGGGGCGACCTACAATGAGCAGTTCTTC	CASSSKGATYNEQFF
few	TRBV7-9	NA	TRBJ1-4	TGTGCCAGCATGGGGGTGGAACTGTTTTTT	CASMGVELFF
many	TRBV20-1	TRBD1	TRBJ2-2	TGCAGTGCTATTAGCCAGGGGGCGGACACCGGGGAGCTGTTTTTT	CSAISQGADTGELFF
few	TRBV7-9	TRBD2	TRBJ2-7	TGTGCCAGCAGCTTTACTAGCGGAGGACCCTCCTACGAGCAGTACTTC	CASSFTSGGPSYEQYF
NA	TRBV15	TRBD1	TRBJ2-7	TGTGCCACCAGCAGAGGGGACAGGGGCTACGAGCAGTACTTC	CATSRGDRGYEQYF
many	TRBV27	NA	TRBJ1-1	TGTGCCACTTCTAGCAGGGTGAACACTGAAGCTTTCTTT	CATSSRVNTEAFF
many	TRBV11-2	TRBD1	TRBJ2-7	TGTGCCAGCAGGAGACAGGGTATGTCCTACGAGCAGTACTTC	CASRRQGMSYEQYF
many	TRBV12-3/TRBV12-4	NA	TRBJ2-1	TGTGCCAGCAGCTTACACAATGAGCAGTTCTTC	CASSLHNEQFF
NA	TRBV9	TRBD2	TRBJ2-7	TGTGCCAGCAGCGTAGAGGGGACTACCTCCTACGAGCAGTACTTC	CASSVEGTTSYEQYF
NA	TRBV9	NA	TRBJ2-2	TGTGCCAGCAGCCCAGACGGGAGATACACCGGGGAGCTGTTTTTT	CASSPDGRYTGELFF
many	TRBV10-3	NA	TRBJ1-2	TGTGCCATCAGTGAGTCGGCCAATCCCTATGGCTACACCTTC	CAISESANPYGYTF
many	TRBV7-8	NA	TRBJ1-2	TGTGCCAGCAGCTTAGATGGGACGCTCAAACTTGGTCGTTACACCTTC	CASSLDGTLKLGRYTF